The present T cell receptor (beta chain) was sequenced within a study of T-cell reconstitution after alpha-beta-depleted transplantation in children. Details on this clonotype: Its antigen is currently unknown.

The TCRbeta library incorporated unique molecular identifiers. Each CDR3 protein is one row after TCRdb ran MiXCR on the PCR reads. The sample gives approximately 490,000 distinct CDR3 sequences, 10% to 13% of which show up once; roughly 2% is in the top ten. Study observations and caveats: Reports say that about two months after transplant, the alpha-beta T cells came out of several hundred graft clones that had expanded. TCRbeta diversity was high at day 60 in some patients (a result of surviving recipient T cells and thymic progenitors). Newly produced T cells mostly accounted for T-cell counts and diversity one year post-transplant.

This CDR3 spans 14 amino acids. In germline, CDR1 is KGHSH, CDR2 LQKENI. Trimming shortened V by 0 bases and J by 4 bases, and 10 bases separated the two germline ends. This clonotype was sampled from a child under 10 years old with inherited bone marrow failure, due to receive a stem cell transplant. The sample in question was PBMCs, obtained before TCRalphabeta/CD19-depleted stem cell transplant. The gene calls are TRBV18 and TRBJ2-7, with D perhaps given as TRBD1 or TRBD2 (5 bases each). CDR3 loop: CASSPPSGRYEQYF. The CDR3 bases are TGTGCCAGCTCACCACCGTCGGGGCGTTACGAGCAGTACTTC.